This T cell receptor (beta chain) was retrieved from a study of blood T cell repertoires in COVID-19. Turning to the study itself: Some COVID-19 samples were acute and others convalescent; all came from the United States, Italy and Spain. The analysed material was cDNA or gDNA that came from T cells, B-cell-depleted T cells, or PBMCs.

Per the original methods: By means of reference gene primer amplification, nucleated cell counts were estimated. Using immunoSEQ multiplex PCR, the repertoire was profiled, and TCRdb retains in-frame clones only, with some absent. V and J calls and clone size are copied from that table; D and trimming were computed from the DNA. The top ten hold approximately 9% of the sample, which has about 140,000 clones, 77% seen once. Trimming removed 2 bases from V and 8 bases from J, with 7 bases in between. CDR3 length equals 12 residues. The germline V gene encodes CDR1 MDHEN and CDR2 SYDVKM. The TCR originated in a woman in her forties or fifties with active or convalescent COVID-19. The chain recombines TRBV28 with TRBJ2-1; possible D gene TRBD2, 5 bases. What was sequenced was peripheral blood. CDR3 coding DNA: TGTGCCAGCAGTTTAGCGGGCCATGAGCAGTTCTTC. Translated, it gives CASSLAGHEQFF.